This entry is about one T cell receptor beta chain. Its matching antigen is unknown. The sample comes from a study of T-cell reconstitution after alpha-beta-depleted transplantation in children. Findings and caveats of the study: The origin of alpha-beta T cells about two months after transplant was reportedly several hundred expanded graft clones.

The germline V gene encodes CDR1 MNHNS and CDR2 SASEGT. V trimming: 8 bases; J trimming: 6 bases; junction bases outside the gene matches: 9. The CDR3 is made up of 15 amino acids. Researchers prepared the TCRbeta library using unique molecular identifiers, the study reports. Each CDR3 protein is one row after TCRdb ran MiXCR on the PCR reads. This sample carries about 610,000 distinct CDR3 sequences, 25% to 30% of them seen once, and the ten largest clones take less than 40%. Specimen: PBMCs, collected before TCRalphabeta/CD19-depleted stem cell transplant. The chain carries TRBV6-1 and TRBJ2-3; TRBD2 matches 12 bases. The receptor was isolated from a boy in the first two years of life with Wiskott-Aldrich syndrome, due to receive a stem cell transplant. The CDR3 nucleotides are TGTGCCAGCCGACTGACTAGCGGGAGTGAGGATACGCAGTATTTT. This sequence encodes CASRLTSGSEDTQYF.